Listed here are 27 T cell receptor beta chains from one sample, sequenced in a study of T cell repertoires in cytomegalovirus infection. MiXCR was run by TCRdb on the reads, yielding one entry per CDR3 protein. Of about 180,000 distinct CDR3 sequences listed, about an eighth are singletons. The sample comprised PBMCs. The receptors were sampled from a human donor in good health (CMV status not recorded). Some clones in this sample may be carry-over from other donors' samples.

The table lists this clonotype with many counts. The rearrangement joins TRBV19 to TRBJ1-5; D remains ambiguous. The V and J ends lost 3 bases and 0 bases respectively, with 12 bases between them. In germline, CDR1 is LNHDA, CDR2 SQIVND (reference sequence). The CDR3 is made up of 16 amino acids. CDR3 sequence: CASSIPNSHSNQPQHF. CDR3 sequence (DNA): TGTGCCAGTAGTATCCCGAACAGTCATAGCAATCAGCCCCAGCATTTT.

At least ten counts were recorded for this clonotype. The chain couples TRBV7-8 to TRBJ2-1; tentative D call: TRBD1 (6 bases). Germline lookup yields CDR1 SGHVS and CDR2 FQNEAQ. Trimming removed 5 bases at V and 7 bases at J, with 15 bases between. The CDR3 consists of 14 residues. The CDR3 protein is CASSPLQGWNEQFF. Written as DNA, the CDR3 is TGTGCCAGCAGCCCGTTACAGGGATGGAATGAGCAGTTCTTC.

The chain is built from TRBV5-4 and TRBJ2-1; 7 positions agree with TRBD2. There are 15 residues in the CDR3. Germline trimming cut 4 bases from V and 7 bases from J; bases unmatched to any gene: 11. The germline V gene has CDR1 SGHNT and CDR2 YYREEE (reference sequence). The DNA for the CDR3 is TGTGCCAGCAGCGCTTTAGCGGGCGTCAAGAATGAGCAGTTCTTC. This sequence encodes CASSALAGVKNEQFF.

V is TRBV6-2 or TRBV6-3 and J is TRBJ2-7; 8 bases map to TRBD2. Germline-derived CDR1 and CDR2 are MNHEY and SVGEGT. There are 17 residues in the CDR3. V was pared by 5 bases and J by 0 bases, with 12 bases of the junction left unmatched. CDR3 loop: CASSDTPGGYSSYEQYF. The CDR3, as DNA: TGTGCCAGCAGTGACACCCCGGGAGGGTATAGCTCCTACGAGCAGTACTTC.

Comments on this clonotype: A much larger clone lies a single base off, so this may be a read error. This chain connects TRBV7-9 to TRBJ1-2; D is possibly TRBD1 (6 bases). The CDR3 is 13 amino acids. V was pared by 1 base and J by 6 bases, with 9 bases between. The germline V gene encodes CDR1 SEHNR and CDR2 FQNEAQ (reference sequence). CDR3 bases: TGTGCCAGCAGCTTAGAGACAGGACATGGCTACACCTTC. This sequence encodes CASSLETGHGYTF.

The sample holds many counts of this clonotype. The CDR3 coding sequence is TGTGCCAGCAGCTTGTCAACAGCCTACGAGCAGTACTTC. Its translation is CASSLSTAYEQYF. The V and J genes are TRBV11-2 and TRBJ2-7; D not resolved. The germline V gene encodes CDR1 SGHAT and CDR2 FQNNGV. The V and J ends lost 3 bases and 2 bases respectively, with 8 bases between them. This CDR3 has 13 residues.

Many counts were recorded for this clonotype. The rearrangement links TRBV27 to TRBJ1-4; no clear D gene. This CDR3 contains 13 residues. V was pared by 7 bases and J by 5 bases, with 11 bases between. Germline loops: CDR1 MNHEY, CDR2 SMNVEV (reference sequence). The CDR3 DNA follows: TGTGCCAGCACACATCGGCTGAATGAAAAACTGTTTTTT. Its protein is CASTHRLNEKLFF.

This clonotype was picked up a small number of times. CDR3: CASSSSGRGDTQYF. For the CDR3, the DNA is TGTGCCAGCAGTTCTAGCGGGAGAGGAGATACGCAGTATTTT. The rearrangement uses TRBV7-9 and TRBJ2-3; 10 bases are shared with TRBD2. Germline CDR1 SEHNR, CDR2 FQNEAQ (reference sequence). The V segment lost 6 bases and the J segment 5 bases; nucleotides outside the gene matches: 5. The CDR3 totals 14 residues. Looking up the rest from reference TRBV7-9 and TRBJ2-3 gives the full variable domain: DTGVSQNPRHKITKRGQNVTFRCDPISEHNRLYWYRQTLGQGPEFLTYFQNEAQLEKSRLLSDRFSAERPKGSFSTLEIQRTEQGDSAMYLCASSSSGRGDTQYFGPGTRLTVL.

This clonotype was observed a few times. This chain joins TRBV11-2 and TRBJ1-1; D uncertain. Trimming took off 2 bases at V and 4 bases at J, with 11 bases between the two ends. This CDR3 contains 14 residues. Germline-derived CDR1 and CDR2 are SGHAT and FQNNGV. The CDR3 loop is CASSLYPLSTEAFF. For the CDR3, the DNA is TGTGCCAGCAGCTTATACCCCCTATCCACTGAAGCTTTCTTT.

In DNA form, the CDR3 reads TGTGCCAGCAGTTGGAGGGGCACTGAAGCTTTCTTT. This encodes CASSWRGTEAFF. This chain connects TRBV28 to TRBJ1-1, with D possibly matching TRBD1 (5 bases). Germline values: CDR1 MDHEN, CDR2 SYDVKM. CDR3 length: 12 residues. The V end was cut by 4 bases, the J end by 4 bases, with 7 bases between.

The table lists this clonotype with a few counts. The chain couples TRBV5-6 to TRBJ1-5, with 8 positions matching TRBD1. This CDR3 spans 15 amino acids. V was pared by 0 bases and J by 6 bases, with 5 bases of the junction left unmatched. Germline V CDR1 and CDR2: SGHDT, YYEEEE. CDR3 region: CASSLGQGATQPQHF. Here the CDR3 DNA reads TGTGCCAGCAGCTTGGGCCAGGGGGCCACTCAGCCCCAGCATTTT. The full variable domain, its missing parts supplied by reference TRBV5-6 and TRBJ1-5, is DAGVTQSPTHLIKTRGQQVTLRCSPKSGHDTVSWYQQALGQGPQFIFQYYEEEERQRGNFPDRFSGHQFPNYSSELNVNALLLGDSALYLCASSLGQGATQPQHFGDGTRLSIL.

This clonotype showed up many times. The J gene is TRBJ2-7, the V gene TRBV12-3 or TRBV12-4; D may be TRBD2 (5 bases). The germline V and J ends were trimmed by 4 bases and 4 bases, with 17 bases remaining between them. The CDR3 runs to 15 residues. The CDR3 protein is CASSSWLGSGYEQYF. In nucleotides, the CDR3 is TGTGCCAGCAGTTCTTGGCTGGGGAGTGGGTACGAGCAGTACTTC.

The sample holds many counts of this clonotype. V usage is TRBV5-4 and J usage is TRBJ2-3, with 8 bases lining up with TRBD2. CDR1 is SGHNT, CDR2 YYREEE, per germline (reference sequence). V dropped 4 bases and J dropped 4; count of bases not matched to a gene: 2. This CDR3 is built from 13 residues. The CDR3 here is CASSVLAADTQYF. The CDR3 DNA sequence: TGTGCCAGCAGCGTACTAGCGGCAGATACGCAGTATTTT.

The sample holds many counts of this clonotype. The V call is TRBV7-6, the J call TRBJ2-7; D uncertain. The V end lost 6 bases, the J end lost 6 bases, and 9 bases lay between the germline ends. This CDR3 contains 11 residues. Germline CDR1 and CDR2: SGHVS and FNYEAQ. The CDR3 loop is CASSTGSEQYF. As DNA, the CDR3 is TGTGCCAGCAGTACGGGTTCCGAGCAGTACTTC. Full variable domain (rest looked up from reference TRBV7-6 and TRBJ2-7): GAGVSQSPRYKVTKRGQDVALRCDPISGHVSLYWYRQALGQGPEFLTYFNYEAQQDKSGLPNDRFSAERPEGSISTLTIQRTEQRDSAMYRCASSTGSEQYFGPGTRLTVT.

The rearrangement joins TRBV7-2 to TRBJ2-5; D tentatively reads TRBD1 or TRBD2 (5 bases each). Trimming took 2 bases from V and 2 from J, leaving 12 bases between them. Germline V gives CDR1 SGHTA, CDR2 FQGNSA. There are 15 residues in the CDR3. The CDR3 loop is CASSLPGTDQETQYF. The CDR3 nucleotides read TGTGCCAGCAGCTTACCCGGGACGGATCAAGAGACCCAGTACTTC.

This chain uses TRBV19 with TRBJ2-7, with TRBD1 identical over 8 bases. The CDR3 spans 15 residues. Losses at the gene ends were 2 bases for V and 2 bases for J; bases not matched to a gene: 5. Germline loops: CDR1 LNHDA, CDR2 SQIVND (reference sequence). The CDR3, as DNA: TGTGCCAGTAGTATAAGGACAGGGAAACCCTACGAGCAGTACTTC. Translated: CASSIRTGKPYEQYF. The full variable domain, completed using reference TRBV19 and TRBJ2-7, is DGGITQSPKYLFRKEGQNVTLSCEQNLNHDAMYWYRQDPGQGLRLIYYSQIVNDFQKGDIAEGYSVSREKKESFPLTVTSAQKNPTAFYLCASSIRTGKPYEQYFGPGTRLTVT.

Many counts were recorded for this clonotype. For the CDR3, the DNA is TGTGCCAGCAGCGAATCACCTGGGCGGACGCGCAGCAATCAGCCCCAGCATTTT. The encoded protein is CASSESPGRTRSNQPQHF. The genes are TRBV7-2 and TRBJ1-5; D gene ambiguous. CDR1 and CDR2 (germline): SGHTA, FQGNSA. The CDR3 is 18 amino acids. V was pared by 5 bases and J by 1 base, with 21 bases between.

V usage is TRBV7-9 and J usage is TRBJ1-1; no firm D call. This CDR3 has 14 amino acids. Trimming took off 3 bases at V and 2 bases at J, with 10 bases between the two ends. Looked up from germline, CDR1 is SEHNR and CDR2 is FQNEAQ (reference sequence). CDR3 coding DNA: TGTGCCAGCAGCTTGGTTTTCGCAAACACTGAAGCTTTCTTT. Translation gives CASSLVFANTEAFF.

This clonotype appeared many times. This chain joins TRBV7-2 and TRBJ1-1, with unresolved D. V was shortened by 5 bases and J by 1 base, with 8 bases between the two germline ends. The CDR3 length is 13 residues. The germline V gene encodes CDR1 SGHTA and CDR2 FQGNSA. The CDR3 is CASSINRNTEAFF. CDR3 DNA: TGTGCCAGCAGCATCAACAGGAACACTGAAGCTTTCTTT.

This chain connects TRBV6-5 to TRBJ1-2; D remains unclear. The CDR3 covers 14 residues. V was cut by 2 bases and J by 7 bases, with 14 bases left in between. CDR1 and CDR2 (germline): MNHEY, SVGAGI. Here the CDR3 DNA reads TGTGCCAGCAGTTACGGGCAAGGAGGGAGTGGCTACACCTTC. Protein sequence: CASSYGQGGSGYTF.

This clonotype was recorded at least ten times. The rearrangement uses TRBV7-8 and TRBJ1-1, with D possibly TRBD1 on 6 matching bases. With 2 bases removed from V and 1 base from J, the gap between germline ends came to 8 bases. The CDR3 has 14 residues. CDR1 and CDR2 (germline): SGHVS, FQNEAQ. CDR3 residues: CASSLQGGNTEAFF. CDR3 DNA: TGTGCCAGCAGCTTACAAGGGGGGAACACTGAAGCTTTCTTT.

The sample holds many counts of this clonotype. V is TRBV7-2 and J is TRBJ2-7, with 7 nucleotides matching TRBD1. The V gene's germline CDR1 is SGHTA and CDR2 FQGNSA. V shed 3 bases, J shed 4 bases, and the junction held 6 bases outside the gene matches. The CDR3 has 14 residues. CDR3 nucleotides: TGTGCCAGCAGCTTGGGGCAGGGGGAATACGAGCAGTACTTC. Its protein product is CASSLGQGEYEQYF. Full variable domain (missing parts from reference TRBV7-2 and TRBJ2-7): GAGVSQSPSNKVTEKGKDVELRCDPISGHTALYWYRQSLGQGLEFLIYFQGNSAPDKSGLPSDRFSAERTGGSVSTLTIQRTQQEDSAVYLCASSLGQGEYEQYFGPGTRLTVT.

This chain links TRBV19 with TRBJ1-6, with no clear D. Germline loops: CDR1 LNHDA, CDR2 SQIVND (reference sequence). The V end lost 5 bases, the J end lost 14 bases, and 13 bases lay between the germline ends. The CDR3 is made up of 12 amino acids. The CDR3 nucleotides read TGTGCCAGTAGTCTCCTGGACGGCTCCCTCCACTTT. It is translated as CASSLLDGSLHF. Variable domain in full (rest from reference TRBV19 and TRBJ1-6): DGGITQSPKYLFRKEGQNVTLSCEQNLNHDAMYWYRQDPGQGLRLIYYSQIVNDFQKGDIAEGYSVSREKKESFPLTVTSAQKNPTAFYLCASSLLDGSLHFGNGTRLTVT.

This clonotype is classed as medium-sized. The V call is TRBV7-2, the J call TRBJ2-1; 8 bases agree with TRBD1. CDR1 and CDR2 from the germline V gene are SGHTA and FQGNSA. The CDR3 consists of 13 residues. V dropped 5 bases and J dropped 7; count of bases not matched to a gene: 4. The CDR3 here is CASSPRDRNEQFF. The DNA for the CDR3 is TGTGCCAGCAGCCCCCGGGACAGGAATGAGCAGTTCTTC.

In its sample, this clonotype was seen many times. The chain is built from TRBV7-9 and TRBJ2-3, with D perhaps matching TRBD1 (6 bases). Between the trimmed V and J ends, which lost 2 bases and 6 bases, there was a span of 18 bases. This CDR3 has 16 amino acids. Germline CDR1 is SEHNR and CDR2 is FQNEAQ (reference sequence). CDR3 in DNA: TGTGCCAGCAGCTTACGTAAGGGACAACGCGCGGATACGCAGTATTTT. It yields the protein CASSLRKGQRADTQYF. Variable domain in full (rest from reference TRBV7-9 and TRBJ2-3): DTGVSQNPRHKITKRGQNVTFRCDPISEHNRLYWYRQTLGQGPEFLTYFQNEAQLEKSRLLSDRFSAERPKGSFSTLEIQRTEQGDSAMYLCASSLRKGQRADTQYFGPGTRLTVL.

The gene calls are TRBV24-1 and TRBJ1-1; D ambiguous. The CDR3 consists of 13 residues. Looked up from germline, CDR1 is KGHDR and CDR2 is SFDVKD. V lost 3 bases and J 3 bases, leaving 7 bases between the germline ends. The CDR3 bases are TGTGCCACCAGTGATGGCCAGTACACTGAAGCTTTCTTT. Protein sequence: CATSDGQYTEAFF.

This clonotype has a handful of counts. V and J are TRBV6-1 and TRBJ2-1; 11 bases match TRBD2. CDR1 and CDR2 from the germline V gene are MNHNS and SASEGT. V shed 6 bases and J 6 bases; nucleotides not matched to a gene: 10. This CDR3 has 16 residues. CDR3 residues: CASSRLSGGAVNEQFF. In DNA form, the CDR3 reads TGTGCCAGCAGCCGACTTAGCGGGGGGGCGGTCAATGAGCAGTTCTTC.